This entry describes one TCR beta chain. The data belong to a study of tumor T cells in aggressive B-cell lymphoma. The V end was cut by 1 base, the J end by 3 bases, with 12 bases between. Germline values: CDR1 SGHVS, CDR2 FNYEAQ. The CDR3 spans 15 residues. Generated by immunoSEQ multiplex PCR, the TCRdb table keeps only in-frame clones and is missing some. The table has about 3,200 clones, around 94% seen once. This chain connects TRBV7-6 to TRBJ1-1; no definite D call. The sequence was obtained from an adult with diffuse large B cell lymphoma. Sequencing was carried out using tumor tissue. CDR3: CASSLGSDYDTEAFF. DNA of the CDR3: TGTGCCAGCAGCTTAGGTTCGGACTACGACACTGAAGCTTTCTTT.